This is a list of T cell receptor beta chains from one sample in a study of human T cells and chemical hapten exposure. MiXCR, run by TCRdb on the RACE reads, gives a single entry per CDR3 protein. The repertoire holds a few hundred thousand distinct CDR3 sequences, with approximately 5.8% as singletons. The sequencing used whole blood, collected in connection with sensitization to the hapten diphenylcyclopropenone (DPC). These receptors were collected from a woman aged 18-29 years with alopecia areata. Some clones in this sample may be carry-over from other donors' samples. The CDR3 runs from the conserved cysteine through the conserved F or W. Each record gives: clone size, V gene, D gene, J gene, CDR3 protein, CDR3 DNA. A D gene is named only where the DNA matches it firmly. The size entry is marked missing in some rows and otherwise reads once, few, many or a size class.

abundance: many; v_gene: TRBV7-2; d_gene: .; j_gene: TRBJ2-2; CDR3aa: CASSLNWAGVAGELFF; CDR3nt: TGTGCCAGCAGCTTAAACTGGGCAGGGGTTGCCGGGGAGCTGTTTTTT
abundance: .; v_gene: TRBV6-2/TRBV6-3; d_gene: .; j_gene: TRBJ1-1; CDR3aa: CASSYEAGAFF; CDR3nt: TGTGCCAGCAGTTACGAGGCTGGAGCTTTCTTT
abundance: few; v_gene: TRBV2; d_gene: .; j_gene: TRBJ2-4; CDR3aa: CASSELGVGKNIQYF; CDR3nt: TGTGCCAGCAGTGAACTTGGGGTCGGCAAAAACATTCAGTACTTC
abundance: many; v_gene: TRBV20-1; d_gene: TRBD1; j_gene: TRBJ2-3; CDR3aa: CSASLQGASTDTQYF; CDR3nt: TGCAGTGCTAGTCTACAGGGGGCTAGCACAGATACGCAGTATTTT
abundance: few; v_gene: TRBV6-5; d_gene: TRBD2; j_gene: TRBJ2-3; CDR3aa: CASSSSMTSGGPSTDTQYF; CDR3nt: TGTGCCAGCAGTTCCTCGATGACTAGCGGGGGGCCTAGCACAGATACGCAGTATTTT
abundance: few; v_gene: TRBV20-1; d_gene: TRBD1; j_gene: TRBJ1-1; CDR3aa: CSARVGGRDTEAFF; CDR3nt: TGCAGTGCTAGAGTAGGGGGCAGGGACACTGAAGCTTTCTTT
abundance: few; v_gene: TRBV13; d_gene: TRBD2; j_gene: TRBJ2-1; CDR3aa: CASSPSLSSGGTDEQFF; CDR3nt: TGTGCCAGCAGCCCATCCCTTTCTAGCGGGGGCACCGATGAGCAGTTCTTC
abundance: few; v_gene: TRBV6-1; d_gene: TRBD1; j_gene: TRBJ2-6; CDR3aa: CASSDRGHIPGANVLTF; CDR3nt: TGTGCCAGCAGTGATAGGGGGCACATTCCGGGGGCCAACGTCCTGACTTTC
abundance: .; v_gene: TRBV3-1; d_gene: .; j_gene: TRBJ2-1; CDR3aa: CASSQLTSRGNEQFF; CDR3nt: TGTGCCAGCAGCCAACTTACTTCCCGGGGTAATGAGCAGTTCTTC
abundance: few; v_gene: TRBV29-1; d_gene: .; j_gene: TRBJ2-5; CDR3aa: CSVGYQETQYF; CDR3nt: TGCAGCGTTGGTTACCAAGAGACCCAGTACTTC
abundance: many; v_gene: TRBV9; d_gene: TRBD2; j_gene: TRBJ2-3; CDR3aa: CASSVTAGGPDTQYF; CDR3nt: TGTGCCAGCAGCGTAACTGCGGGGGGCCCAGATACGCAGTATTTT
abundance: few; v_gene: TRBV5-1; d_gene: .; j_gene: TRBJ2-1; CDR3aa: CASSQITSGVGGTYNEQFF; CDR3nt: TGCGCCAGCAGTCAAATTACATCAGGGGTTGGCGGGACCTACAATGAGCAGTTCTTC
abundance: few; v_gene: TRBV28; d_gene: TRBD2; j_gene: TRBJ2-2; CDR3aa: CASGSGGATGELFF; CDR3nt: TGTGCCAGCGGGAGCGGGGGGGCCACCGGGGAGCTGTTTTTT
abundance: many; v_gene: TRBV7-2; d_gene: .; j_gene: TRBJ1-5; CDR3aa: CASSSRGVTGNQPQHF; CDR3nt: TGTGCCAGCAGCAGTAGAGGGGTCACCGGCAATCAGCCCCAGCATTTT
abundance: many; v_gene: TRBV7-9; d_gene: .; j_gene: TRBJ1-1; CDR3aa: CASSREGGTEAFF; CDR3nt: TGTGCCAGCAGCCGCGAGGGGGGCACTGAAGCTTTCTTT
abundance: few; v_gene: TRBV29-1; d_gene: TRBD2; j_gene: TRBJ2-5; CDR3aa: CSVGSGLAGETQYF; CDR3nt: TGCAGCGTGGGTTCCGGACTAGCGGGGGAGACCCAGTACTTC
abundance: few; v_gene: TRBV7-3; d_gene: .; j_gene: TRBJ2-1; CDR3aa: CASSSREGVNRNEQFF; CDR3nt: TGTGCCAGCAGCTCTCGTGAGGGGGTGAATCGCAATGAGCAGTTCTTC
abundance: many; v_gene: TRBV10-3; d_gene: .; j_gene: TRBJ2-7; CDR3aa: CAISESTYEQYF; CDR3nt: TGTGCCATCAGTGAGTCGACCTACGAGCAGTACTTC
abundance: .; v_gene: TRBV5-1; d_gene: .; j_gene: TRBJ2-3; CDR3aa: CASSDQKGTDTQYF; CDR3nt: TGCGCCAGCAGCGACCAAAAAGGCACAGATACGCAGTATTTT
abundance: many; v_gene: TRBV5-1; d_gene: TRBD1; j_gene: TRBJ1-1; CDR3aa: CASSGGTGANTEAFF; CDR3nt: TGCGCCAGCAGTGGGGGGACAGGGGCGAACACTGAAGCTTTCTTT
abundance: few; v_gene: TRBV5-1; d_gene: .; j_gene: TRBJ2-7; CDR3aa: CASSSSPHEQYF; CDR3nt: TGCGCCAGCAGCTCTTCCCCTCACGAGCAGTACTTC
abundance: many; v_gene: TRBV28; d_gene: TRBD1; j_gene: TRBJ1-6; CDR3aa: CATQGGRNRSPLHF; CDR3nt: TGTGCCACTCAAGGGGGCCGTAATCGGAGTCCCCTCCACTTT
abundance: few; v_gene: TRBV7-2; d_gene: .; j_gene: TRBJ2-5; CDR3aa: CASSLVGYKGETQYF; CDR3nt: TGTGCCAGCAGCTTAGTTGGCTACAAGGGAGAGACCCAGTACTTC
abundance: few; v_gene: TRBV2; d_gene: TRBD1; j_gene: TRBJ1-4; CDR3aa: CASTGTGKVVGEKLFF; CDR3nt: TGTGCCAGCACCGGGACAGGGAAGGTGGTTGGTGAAAAACTGTTTTTT
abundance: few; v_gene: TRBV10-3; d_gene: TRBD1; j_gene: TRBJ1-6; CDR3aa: CAISARQGSTNSPLHF; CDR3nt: TGTGCCATCAGTGCCCGACAGGGTAGTACGAATTCACCCCTCCACTTT
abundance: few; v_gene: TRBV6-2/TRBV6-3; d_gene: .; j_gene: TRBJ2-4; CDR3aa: CASSYPRDGPDFQYF; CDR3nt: TGTGCCAGCAGTTACCCCAGGGATGGGCCCGACTTTCAGTACTTC
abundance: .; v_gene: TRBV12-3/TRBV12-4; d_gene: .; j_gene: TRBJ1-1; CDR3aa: CASCPRTGGLLNTEALF; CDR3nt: TGTGCCAGCTGCCCCAGGACCGGAGGATTGTTGAACACTGAAGCTCTCTTT
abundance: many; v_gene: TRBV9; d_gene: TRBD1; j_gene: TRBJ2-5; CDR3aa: CASSVGGTGVETQYF; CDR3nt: TGTGCCAGCAGCGTAGGTGGGACAGGGGTGGAGACCCAGTACTTC
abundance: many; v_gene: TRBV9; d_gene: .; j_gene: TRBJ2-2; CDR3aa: CASSARQTNTGELFF; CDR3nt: TGTGCCAGCAGCGCCCGACAGACGAACACCGGGGAGCTGTTTTTT
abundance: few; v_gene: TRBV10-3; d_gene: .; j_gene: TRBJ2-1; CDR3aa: CAISEVGGASEQFF; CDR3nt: TGTGCCATCAGTGAGGTTGGAGGGGCGTCTGAGCAGTTCTTC
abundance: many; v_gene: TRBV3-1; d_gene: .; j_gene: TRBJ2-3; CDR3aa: CASSQTSSRPTQYF; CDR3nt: TGTGCCAGCAGCCAGACCTCCTCGCGGCCTACGCAGTATTTT
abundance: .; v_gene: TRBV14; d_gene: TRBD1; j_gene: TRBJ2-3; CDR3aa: CASSSGQGSTQYF; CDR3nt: TGTGCCAGCAGCTCGGGACAGGGCAGTACGCAGTATTTT
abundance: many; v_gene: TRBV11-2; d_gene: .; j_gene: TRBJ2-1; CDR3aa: CASSLRWAPHNEQFF; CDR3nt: TGTGCCAGCAGCTTAAGGTGGGCCCCTCACAATGAGCAGTTCTTC
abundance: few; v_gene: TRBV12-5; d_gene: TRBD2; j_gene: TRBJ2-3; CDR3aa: CASGSGLAGGRTDTQYF; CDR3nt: TGTGCTAGTGGTTCGGGACTAGCGGGGGGGCGCACAGATACGCAGTATTTT
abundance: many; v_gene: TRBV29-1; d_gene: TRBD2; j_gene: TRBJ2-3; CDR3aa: CSVGHSGGAYTQYF; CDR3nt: TGCAGCGTTGGACATAGCGGGGGGGCTTATACGCAGTATTTT
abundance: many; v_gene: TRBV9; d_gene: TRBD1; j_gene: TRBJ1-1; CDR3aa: CASSSRTGTSIAEAFF; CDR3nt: TGTGCCAGCAGCTCAAGGACAGGGACCTCTATCGCTGAAGCTTTCTTT
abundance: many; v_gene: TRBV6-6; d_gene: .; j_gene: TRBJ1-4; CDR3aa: CASSSLAGGTNEKLFF; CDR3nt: TGTGCCAGCAGTTCCCTGGCGGGGGGCACTAATGAAAAACTGTTTTTT
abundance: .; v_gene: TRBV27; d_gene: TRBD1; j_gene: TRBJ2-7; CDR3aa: CASSTRQGDYEQYF; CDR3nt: TGTGCCAGCAGTACCCGACAGGGGGATTACGAGCAGTACTTC
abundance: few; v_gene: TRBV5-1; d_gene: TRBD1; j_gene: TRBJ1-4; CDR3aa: CASSAAGDRGEKLFF; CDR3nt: TGCGCCAGCAGCGCTGCAGGGGACAGGGGTGAAAAACTGTTTTTT
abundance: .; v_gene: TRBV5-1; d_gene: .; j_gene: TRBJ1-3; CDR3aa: CASSPDPDRFATGNTIYF; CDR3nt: TGCGCCAGCAGCCCAGATCCCGACAGGTTTGCGACTGGAAACACCATATATTTT
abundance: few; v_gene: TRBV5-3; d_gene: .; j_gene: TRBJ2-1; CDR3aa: CARNLDNGNNEQFF; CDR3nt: TGTGCCAGAAACCTGGACAATGGGAACAATGAGCAGTTCTTC
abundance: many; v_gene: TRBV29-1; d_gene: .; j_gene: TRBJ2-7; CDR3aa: CSVPSPGRNYEQYF; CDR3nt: TGCAGCGTCCCGTCCCCGGGACGGAATTACGAGCAGTACTTC
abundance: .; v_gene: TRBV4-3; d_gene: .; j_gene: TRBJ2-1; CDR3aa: CASSHQGYEQFF; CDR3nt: TGCGCCAGCAGCCATCAGGGCTATGAGCAGTTCTTC
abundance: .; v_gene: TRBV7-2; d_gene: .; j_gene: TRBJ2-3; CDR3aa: CASRDRTGRGTDTQYF; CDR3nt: TGTGCCAGCAGAGATCGGACAGGGCGGGGGACAGATACGCAGTATTTT
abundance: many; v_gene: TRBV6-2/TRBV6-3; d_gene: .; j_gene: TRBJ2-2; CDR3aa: CASSADITGELFF; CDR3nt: TGTGCCAGCAGTGCGGACATTACCGGGGAGCTGTTTTTT
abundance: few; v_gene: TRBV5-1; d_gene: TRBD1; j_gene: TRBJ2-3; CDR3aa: CASSRTGSPDTQYF; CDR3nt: TGCGCCAGCAGCCGGACAGGGAGTCCAGATACGCAGTATTTT
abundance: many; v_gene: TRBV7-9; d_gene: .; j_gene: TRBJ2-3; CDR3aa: CASSPKAGEDTQYF; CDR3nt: TGTGCCAGCAGCCCAAAGGCCGGAGAAGATACGCAGTATTTT
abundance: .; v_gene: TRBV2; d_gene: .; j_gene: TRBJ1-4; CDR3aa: CASSESLGGDEKLFF; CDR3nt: TGTGCCAGCAGTGAATCGTTGGGAGGAGATGAAAAACTGTTTTTT
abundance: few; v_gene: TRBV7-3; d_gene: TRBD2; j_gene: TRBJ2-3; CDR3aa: CASTTNWGLAGERRGDTQYF; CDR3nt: TGTGCCAGCACCACTAATTGGGGACTAGCGGGGGAGCGACGAGGAGATACGCAGTATTTT
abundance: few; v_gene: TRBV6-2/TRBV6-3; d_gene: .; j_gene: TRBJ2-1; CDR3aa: CASSSPTNNEQFF; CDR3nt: TGTGCCAGCAGTTCCCCGACGAACAATGAGCAGTTCTTC
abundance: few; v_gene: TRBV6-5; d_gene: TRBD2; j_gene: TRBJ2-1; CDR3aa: CASSYTGGAYEQFF; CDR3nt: TGTGCCAGCAGTTATACCGGGGGGGCGTATGAGCAGTTCTTC
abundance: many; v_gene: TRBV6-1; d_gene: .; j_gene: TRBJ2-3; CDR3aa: CASSKAQDTQYF; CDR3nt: TGTGCCAGCAGTAAAGCGCAAGATACGCAGTATTTT